These 24 T cell receptor beta chains share one sample of origin, sequenced in a study of beta chain features in type 1 diabetes. Reverse transcribing all isolated RNA meant expressed TCRB transcripts were sequenced. Assay: immunoSEQ multiplex PCR; the TCRdb copy retains only in-frame clones and omits some. The data contain 970,000 or so clones, 15% to 20% of them singletons. Sequenced material: naive CD4+ T cells from blood. The receptor set was obtained from a woman younger than 35 in good health.

This clone was seen more than once but under ten times. V and J are TRBV4-3 and TRBJ1-3; no definite D call. The length of the CDR3 is 16 residues. V was shortened by 5 bases and J by 1 base, with 15 bases between the two germline ends. Germline CDR1 is LGHNA and CDR2 is YSLEER. The CDR3 bases are TGCGCCAGCAGCTACCGGAGCGATGGTTCTGGAAACACCATATATTTT. The encoded protein is CASSYRSDGSGNTIYF.

This sequence joins TRBV6-5 and TRBJ2-6; no reliable D call. This CDR3 is 13 amino acids long. Germline-derived CDR1 and CDR2 are MNHEY and SVGAGI. The germline V and J ends were trimmed by 10 bases and 2 bases, with 9 bases remaining between them. The CDR3 bases are TGTGCCACCCGAGACCCTGGGGCCAACGTCCTGACTTTC. Translating gives CATRDPGANVLTF.

The chain is built from TRBV9 and TRBJ2-5; D may be TRBD1 (6 bases). Germline V lookup: CDR1 SGDLS, CDR2 YYNGEE. Trimming cost V 0 bases and J 7 bases, with 16 bases left between them. The CDR3 runs to 15 residues. The CDR3 DNA reads TGTGCCAGCAGCGTAGGGACAGCCCAAGAGTGGACCCAGTACTTC. Its translation: CASSVGTAQEWTQYF. The full variable domain, its missing parts supplied by reference TRBV9 and TRBJ2-5, is DSGVTQTPKHLITATGQRVTLRCSPRSGDLSVYWYQQSLDQGLQFLIQYYNGEERAKGNILERFSAQQFPDLHSELNLSSLELGDSALYFCASSVGTAQEWTQYFGPGTRLLVL.

This clone came up a few times. The rearrangement joins TRBV9 to TRBJ2-1; D ambiguous. Between the trimmed V and J ends, which lost 0 bases and 0 bases, there was a span of 13 bases. CDR3 length equals 17 residues. Germline loops: CDR1 SGDLS, CDR2 YYNGEE. The CDR3 sequence: CASSVAADQSSYNEQFF. The CDR3 nucleotides are TGTGCCAGCAGCGTAGCCGCGGACCAGAGCTCCTACAATGAGCAGTTCTTC.

V is TRBV28 and J is TRBJ1-2; no clear D gene. The germline gives CDR1 MDHEN, CDR2 SYDVKM. Trimming took 5 bases from V and 6 from J, leaving 13 bases between them. CDR3 size: 13 residues. CDR3 loop: CASSPDPAHGYTF. CDR3 nucleotides: TGTGCCAGCAGTCCGGACCCCGCTCATGGCTACACCTTC.

The chain carries TRBV2 and TRBJ2-5, with TRBD1 identical over 9 bases. J was trimmed by 5 bases and V by 9 bases; bases with no gene match: 4. The germline V gene encodes CDR1 SNHLY and CDR2 FYNNEI. The CDR3 is 12 residues long. Here the CDR3 reads CARKQGAETQYF. The CDR3 DNA reads as TGTGCCAGGAAACAGGGGGCGGAGACCCAGTACTTC. Based on the CDR3 plus reference TRBV2 and TRBJ2-5, the full variable domain is EPEVTQTPSHQVTQMGQEVILRCVPISNHLYFYWYRQILGQKVEFLVSFYNNEISEKSEIFDDQFSVERPDGSNFTLKIRSTKLEDSAMYFCARKQGAETQYFGPGTRLLVL.

This clone was seen just once. The chain carries TRBV6-6 and TRBJ2-6, with D hard to call. Germline V gene data show CDR1 as MNHNY and CDR2 as SVGAGI (reference sequence). Trimming pared 2 bases from V and 0 bases from J, leaving 8 bases between. This CDR3 has 16 amino acids. In DNA form, the CDR3 reads TGTGCCAGCAGTTACCAGGCGCTCTCTGGGGCCAACGTCCTGACTTTC. This encodes CASSYQALSGANVLTF.

As to this clone: Different DNA sequences within this sample yield the same CDR3. This chain links TRBV5-6 with TRBJ2-1; no definite D call. The CDR3 contains 14 residues. Trimming removed 2 bases at V and 0 bases at J, with 6 bases between. Germline lookup yields CDR1 SGHDT and CDR2 YYEEEE. This CDR3 is CASSFGFSYNEQFF. In DNA, the CDR3 is TGTGCCAGCAGCTTTGGGTTCTCCTACAATGAGCAGTTCTTC.

V gene TRBV15 combines with J gene TRBJ2-2, with 10 bases aligning to TRBD2. The CDR3 has 15 amino acids. The ends lost 2 bases at V and 7 bases at J; junction bases unmatched: 4. The germline V gene encodes CDR1 LNHNV and CDR2 YYDKDF (reference sequence). In DNA form, the CDR3 reads TGTGCCACCAGCAGACTAGCGGGAGAGGGCGGGGAGCTGTTTTTT. Protein product: CATSRLAGEGGELFF.

This clone was found a few times. The chain uses TRBV7-9 and TRBJ2-1; the D gene is possibly TRBD2 (6 bases). Per germline, CDR1 SEHNR and CDR2 FQNEAQ (reference sequence). V lost 3 bases and J lost 5, with 11 bases in between. The CDR3 is made up of 14 amino acids. CDR3 nucleotide sequence: TGTGCCAGCAGCTTTCGTTTAGCGGACAATGAGCAGTTCTTC. Its protein product is CASSFRLADNEQFF.

Concerning this clone itself: Mismatch with germline at one junction end may stem from a read error. The rearrangement links TRBV11-2 to TRBJ2-2; D is possibly TRBD1 (5 bases). The CDR3 length is 18 residues. Germline V gene sequence: CDR1 SGHAT, CDR2 FQNNGV. DNA of the CDR3: TGTGCCAGCAGCCCCCGACAGAATGTCGACGCGAACCCCGGGGAGCTGTTTTTT. Its translation: CASSPRQNVDANPGELFF.

This chain uses TRBV7-2 with TRBJ1-3; the match to TRBD1 covers 9 bases. The J segment lost 2 bases and the V segment lost 2 bases, leaving 7 bases of the junction unmatched. CDR1 is SGHTA, CDR2 FQGNSA, per germline. The CDR3 consists of 17 residues. As DNA, the CDR3 is TGTGCCAGCAGCTTAAGATCCCGGACAGGGGCTGGAAACACCATATATTTT. Protein sequence: CASSLRSRTGAGNTIYF.

V gene TRBV6-1 combines with J gene TRBJ2-1; TRBD1 matches at 9 bases. The CDR3 is 17 residues long. CDR1 and CDR2 (germline): MNHNS, SASEGT. Trimming cost V 3 bases and J 2 bases; bases outside gene matches: 8. CDR3 sequence (DNA): TGTGCCAGCAGTGATCCGACCGGGACAGGGACCTACAATGAGCAGTTCTTC. Amino acid sequence: CASSDPTGTGTYNEQFF.

This chain uses TRBV11-1 with TRBJ2-7, with 7 bases matching TRBD2. The J segment lost 0 bases and the V segment lost 6 bases, leaving 5 bases of the junction unmatched. CDR3 length: 14 residues. Per germline, CDR1 SGHAT and CDR2 FQDESV (reference sequence). CDR3 in amino acids: CASSPGRNSYEQYF. CDR3 DNA sequence: TGTGCCAGCAGTCCCGGGAGGAACTCCTACGAGCAGTACTTC.

V and J are TRBV19 and TRBJ1-2; TRBD1 might be the D (6 bases). Germline loops: CDR1 LNHDA, CDR2 SQIVND (reference sequence). V lost 3 bases to trimming and J lost 2 bases, with 13 bases between them. The CDR3 length is 15 residues. DNA for the CDR3: TGTGCCAGTAGTATTCTCGGGACAAGAAACTATGGCTACACCTTC. Translated, it gives CASSILGTRNYGYTF.

The V gene is TRBV27, the J gene TRBJ2-7; TRBD2 agrees at 9 bases. V lost 2 bases, J lost 0 bases, and 14 bases stayed unmatched. This CDR3 has 19 residues. Germline V gives CDR1 MNHEY, CDR2 SMNVEV (reference sequence). The CDR3 DNA sequence: TGTGCCAGCAGTTTACGCGGGCGGGGGGGCCATCTAGCCTCCTACGAGCAGTACTTC. Translation: CASSLRGRGGHLASYEQYF.

This chain joins TRBV5-1 and TRBJ2-7; 7 bases map to TRBD1. The CDR3 has 15 amino acids. Germline V lookup: CDR1 SGHRS, CDR2 YFSETQ. V gave up 4 bases and J gave up 0 bases; unmatched junction bases: 7. CDR3 in amino acids: CASSQGQVLSYEQYF. The CDR3 region has the DNA TGCGCCAGCAGCCAAGGACAGGTCCTCTCCTACGAGCAGTACTTC.

This clone was observed a handful of times. The V and J genes are TRBV5-1 and TRBJ1-1, with D perhaps matching TRBD1 (6 bases). This CDR3 region has 15 residues. CDR1 and CDR2 from the germline V gene are SGHRS and YFSETQ. With 4 bases removed from V and 0 bases from J, the gap between germline ends came to 13 bases. This CDR3 reads CASSTGQNMNTEAFF. The CDR3 DNA is TGCGCCAGCAGCACTGGACAGAACATGAACACTGAAGCTTTCTTT.

This clone was seen a handful of times. The chain is built from TRBV10-2 and TRBJ2-4, with 10 bases aligning to TRBD2. The CDR3 is 17 residues long. Germline V lookup: CDR1 WSHSY, CDR2 SAAADI. The J segment lost 1 base and the V segment lost 7 bases, leaving 10 bases of the junction unmatched. DNA for the CDR3: TGCGCCAGCAAAACTAGCGGGACCCCGGCGGCCAAAAACATTCAGTACTTC. Residues: CASKTSGTPAAKNIQYF.

This clone has only a few counts. V gene TRBV7-9 combines with J gene TRBJ2-5; weak D call: TRBD2 (6 bases). The CDR3 has 15 amino acids. Looked up from germline, CDR1 is SEHNR and CDR2 is FQNEAQ (reference sequence). Between the trimmed V and J ends, which lost 4 bases and 5 bases, there was a span of 17 bases. CDR3 DNA sequence: TGTGCCAGCAGCTCCCCGTCCCTCCGGGGGGAGACCCAGTACTTC. Translated, it gives CASSSPSLRGETQYF.

The chain employs TRBV9 and TRBJ2-3; D unclear. Germline lookup yields CDR1 SGDLS and CDR2 YYNGEE. V lost 0 bases to trimming and J lost 2 bases, with 7 bases between them. This CDR3 has 14 amino acids. CDR3 region: CASSVEQITDTQYF. In nucleotides, the CDR3 is TGTGCCAGCAGCGTAGAACAGATCACAGATACGCAGTATTTT.

This clone appeared a few times. The chain uses TRBV7-3 and TRBJ2-2, with 8 bases that match TRBD1. Germline lookup yields CDR1 SGHTA and CDR2 FQGTGA. V lost 6 bases and J lost 2; bases outside the gene matches: 5. The CDR3 sequence is 15 residues long. CDR3 loop: CASSPGQGNTGELFF. CDR3 coding DNA: TGTGCCAGCAGTCCAGGACAGGGTAACACCGGGGAGCTGTTTTTT.

This sequence joins TRBV7-2 and TRBJ2-3; 8 bases match TRBD1. The V gene's germline CDR1 is SGHTA and CDR2 FQGNSA. The ends lost 2 bases at V and 6 bases at J; junction bases unmatched: 19. There are 19 residues in the CDR3. The CDR3 region is CASSLFLRPGTGKADTQYF. The CDR3 nucleotides read TGTGCCAGCAGCTTATTCCTTCGTCCCGGGACAGGAAAAGCGGATACGCAGTATTTT. Full variable domain (missing parts from reference TRBV7-2 and TRBJ2-3): GAGVSQSPSNKVTEKGKDVELRCDPISGHTALYWYRQSLGQGLEFLIYFQGNSAPDKSGLPSDRFSAERTGGSVSTLTIQRTQQEDSAVYLCASSLFLRPGTGKADTQYFGPGTRLTVL.

The rearrangement links TRBV27 to TRBJ2-7; no definite D call. The germline V and J ends were trimmed by 8 bases and 0 bases, with 8 bases remaining between them. Germline-derived CDR1 and CDR2 are MNHEY and SMNVEV (reference sequence). The length of the CDR3 is 12 residues. This chain's CDR3 is CASVSSSYEQYF. The CDR3 DNA reads as TGTGCCAGCGTCTCGAGCTCCTACGAGCAGTACTTC.